Listed below are T cell receptor beta chains from one sample, sequenced in a study of blood T cell repertoires in COVID-19. The protocol was immunoSEQ multiplex PCR, while the TCRdb copy is restricted to in-frame clones and leaves out a portion. Of 150,000 to 200,000 clones detected, roughly 80% appear once; the ten largest clones hold more than 4.5%. The sequenced sample consisted of peripheral blood. Source of these receptors: a woman aged 25 to 39 with acute or convalescent COVID-19. Both conserved end residues are part of each CDR3. D genes are given only for firm matches. Not all rows give a size; the values are once, few, many and, for expanded clones, a class.

TRBV5-6,TRBJ2-5,.,.,TGTGCCAGCAGCTTGGGGGGGCGCGAGACCCAGTACTTC,CASSLGGRETQYF
TRBV28,TRBJ2-1,.,.,TGTGCCAGCAGTTTCAGCGGAAGGGGGACCTACAATGAGCAGTTCTTC,CASSFSGRGTYNEQFF
TRBV5-1,TRBJ2-4,once,TRBD1,TGCGCCAGCAGCTTCCGGACAGGGACAGACATTCAGTACTTC,CASSFRTGTDIQYF
TRBV27,TRBJ2-7,.,.,TGTGCCAGCAGAATGGGGGCTCCAGCCTACGAGCAGTACTTC,CASRMGAPAYEQYF
TRBV6-6,TRBJ2-7,.,TRBD1,TGTGCCAGCAGCCTCGGACAGGGACCCTACGAGCAGTACTTC,CASSLGQGPYEQYF
TRBV20-1,TRBJ1-2,.,.,TGCAGTGCTAGAGCCTACTATGGCTACACCTTC,CSARAYYGYTF
TRBV4-3,TRBJ2-3,.,.,TGCGCCAGCAGCCAAGATCTTCGCGAAGATACGCAGTATTTT,CASSQDLREDTQYF
TRBV6-2/TRBV6-3,TRBJ1-5,.,.,TGTGCCAGCAGCCTCCAGAAGATCCCTGGCAATCAGCCCCAGCATTTT,CASSLQKIPGNQPQHF
TRBV4-2,TRBJ1-1,once,TRBD1,TGTGCCAGCAGCCAAGCCCGGACAGGGGGAACTGAAGCTTTCTTT,CASSQARTGGTEAFF
TRBV19,TRBJ1-2,.,TRBD1,TGTGCCAGCAGGGGGTTGTTGGGGGACAATACTCCTAACTATGGCTACACCTTC,CASRGLLGDNTPNYGYTF
TRBV9,TRBJ1-4,.,TRBD1,TGTGCCAGCAGCTGGATCGGGACAGGGGATGAAAAACTGTTTTTT,CASSWIGTGDEKLFF
TRBV28,TRBJ1-3,.,.,TGTGCCAGCAGTTTTCGACAGAGTGGAAACACCATATATTTT,CASSFRQSGNTIYF
TRBV9,TRBJ2-7,few,.,TGTGCCAGCAGCGTAGGGACAGAGCAGTACTTC,CASSVGTEQYF
TRBV27,TRBJ2-7,.,TRBD2,TGTGCCAGCAGTTCTAGACTAGCGGGCTATATCCACGAGCAGTACTTC,CASSSRLAGYIHEQYF
TRBV10-1,TRBJ2-7,.,TRBD1,TGCGCCATCGAGACAGGGCCGTACGAGCAGTACTTC,CAIETGPYEQYF
TRBV27,TRBJ2-4,.,TRBD2,TGTGCCAGCAGTATAAGGACTAGCGGACCTTGGAACATTCAGTACTTC,CASSIRTSGPWNIQYF
TRBV7-2,TRBJ1-2,.,.,TGTGCCAGCAGCTTAGTTAAAACGAGATCTAACTATGGCTACACCTTC,CASSLVKTRSNYGYTF
TRBV24-1,TRBJ2-1,once,TRBD2,TGTGCCACCAGTGATGGGCTAGCGGGAGGGCTTAATGAGCAGTTCTTC,CATSDGLAGGLNEQFF
TRBV30,TRBJ1-4,.,.,TGTGCCTGCCCCAGAAGATCGTCTAATGAAAAACTGTTTTTT,CACPRRSSNEKLFF
TRBV19,TRBJ1-1,.,TRBD1,TGTGCCAGTAGGTGGACAGGGGGGACTGAAGCTTTCTTT,CASRWTGGTEAFF
TRBV23-1,TRBJ2-5,.,.,TGCGCCATAGTTAGAAACTTCTCAGAGACCCAGTACTTC,CAIVRNFSETQYF
TRBV7-6,TRBJ2-7,once,.,TGTGCCAGCAGCTTAGCGACCGGTTGGCAGGGCACCTACGAGCAGTACTTC,CASSLATGWQGTYEQYF
TRBV30,TRBJ1-1,.,TRBD1,TGTGCCTGGAGTCTAAAGGACAGGTTTGATGCTTTCTTT,CAWSLKDRFDAFF
TRBV6-1,TRBJ2-1,.,TRBD2,TGTGCCAGCAGGCAACTCACTAGCGAGGGCAATGAGCAGTTCTTC,CASRQLTSEGNEQFF
TRBV7-2,TRBJ2-3,.,TRBD2,TGTGCCAGCAGCTTTGGCCTAGCGGGTAGCACAGATACGCAGTATTTT,CASSFGLAGSTDTQYF
TRBV2,TRBJ2-5,.,TRBD1,TGTGCCAGCAGGACAGGGATGGTGGAGACCCAGTACTTC,CASRTGMVETQYF
TRBV11-3,TRBJ2-2,.,TRBD1,TGTGCCAGCAGCTCGGGTAACAGGGGGCTCACCGGGGAGCTGTTTTTT,CASSSGNRGLTGELFF
TRBV9,TRBJ2-2,.,.,TGTGCCAGCAGCCCCGGGACCGGGGAGCTGTTTTTT,CASSPGTGELFF
TRBV11-2,TRBJ2-7,.,.,TGTGCCAGCAGCTTCTACGATAACTACGAGCAGTACTTC,CASSFYDNYEQYF
TRBV5-6,TRBJ1-2,.,.,TGTGCCAGCAGCTTGGGGTTGGACACCTATGGCTACACCTTC,CASSLGLDTYGYTF